This is a list of T cell receptor beta chains from one sample in a study of somatic mutations in cytotoxic T cells in rheumatoid arthritis. The assay was immunoSEQ multiplex PCR, and TCRdb's table has in-frame clones only and misses some. The data contain roughly 16,000 clones, approximately 77% of them seen just once; the ten biggest clones take up about 12%. Sample: CD8+ T cells sorted from blood. All receptors derive from an adult with rheumatoid arthritis. Both conserved end residues are part of each CDR3. Each record gives: V gene, clone size, J gene, D gene, CDR3 DNA, CDR3 protein. D genes are given only for firm matches. The size field is filled for only some rows; it gives once, few, many or a size class.

>TRBV19|.|TRBJ2-7|TRBD1
TGTGCCAGTAGTTTTAGGGACAGTCATCTTTACGAGCAGTACTTC
CASSFRDSHLYEQYF
>TRBV28|.|TRBJ1-6|.
TGTGCCAGCAGTTTATCCCTCGACCAGGGCCGGGGATCACCCCTCCACTTT
CASSLSLDQGRGSPLHF
>TRBV13|.|TRBJ2-1|.
TGTGCCAGCAGCTCACTATCTAGTGAGCAGTTCTTC
CASSSLSSEQFF
>TRBV7-3|.|TRBJ1-6|.
TGTGCCAGCAGCCCCACGGGCTACCCACCCCTCCACTTT
CASSPTGYPPLHF
>TRBV10-3|.|TRBJ1-2|.
TGTGCCATCAGTGAGTCAGCGGCGGGTGGCTACACCTTC
CAISESAAGGYTF
>TRBV2|.|TRBJ1-1|TRBD1
TGTGCCAGCAGAGGGGGCCCGAACACTGAAGCTTTCTTT
CASRGGPNTEAFF
>TRBV27|.|TRBJ1-6|.
TGTGCCAGCAGGGGCCTCGGGAGGGAGAGTTCACCCCTCCACTTT
CASRGLGRESSPLHF
>TRBV7-7|.|TRBJ1-4|TRBD1
TGTGCTAGCAGCCTGGGACAGGGAGTCGCGGAAAAACTGTTTTTT
CASSLGQGVAEKLFF
>TRBV25-1|.|TRBJ2-6|.
TGTGCCAGCTCCCTTACAGGGTCTGGGGCCAACGTCCTGACTTTC
CASSLTGSGANVLTF
>TRBV19|.|TRBJ1-1|TRBD1
TGTGCCAGTAGTCCTTCGACAGGGAAGGGCACTGAAGCTTTCTTT
CASSPSTGKGTEAFF
>TRBV4-1|few|TRBJ1-2|.
TGCGCCAGCAGCACAAACTATGGCTACACCTTC
CASSTNYGYTF
>TRBV21-1|.|TRBJ2-3|.
TGTGCCAGCAGCAACCTGAGCGGGGGGGCTTCAGATACGCAGTATTTT
CASSNLSGGASDTQYF
>TRBV5-1|.|TRBJ2-2|.
TGCGCCAGCAGCTTGCAACGGGACACCGGGGAGCTGTTTTTT
CASSLQRDTGELFF
>TRBV15|few|TRBJ1-2|TRBD1
TGTGCCACCAGAGCTCCACAGGGGCTCTACACCTTC
CATRAPQGLYTF
>TRBV30|.|TRBJ2-5|TRBD2
TGTGCCTGGACGGCTAGCGGGGGGTTTCAAGAGACCCAGTACTTC
CAWTASGGFQETQYF
>TRBV9|.|TRBJ2-3|.
TGTGCCAGCAGCGCCTCTAGCACAGATACGCAGTATTTT
CASSASSTDTQYF
>TRBV7-9|medium-sized|TRBJ2-2|TRBD1
TGTGCCAGCAGCTCAACCGGGACAGGAGTCACCGGGGAGCTGTTTTTT
CASSSTGTGVTGELFF
>TRBV5-6|.|TRBJ1-6|.
TGTGCCAGCAGCTCCTATAATTCACCCCTCCACTTT
CASSSYNSPLHF
>TRBV28|.|TRBJ1-2|TRBD1
TGTGCCAGCAGTTTTGGCAGGGGGCGAATGGCCTATGGCTACACCTTC
CASSFGRGRMAYGYTF
>TRBV19|.|TRBJ1-1|.
TGTGCCAGTACGGGGGGGGTAGGCACTGAAGCTTTCTTT
CASTGGVGTEAFF
>TRBV11-2|few|TRBJ2-5|.
TGTGCCAGCAGCTTAGGCCCGGGGGCAGAGACCCAGTACTTC
CASSLGPGAETQYF
>TRBV5-1|.|TRBJ1-5|TRBD1
TGCGCCAGCAGCCCAGGGGGCTCGGGTCAGCCCCAGCATTTT
CASSPGGSGQPQHF
>TRBV9|.|TRBJ2-3|.
TGTGCCAGCAGCGTAGAGAGGGTAGACCGCACAGATACGCAGTATTTT
CASSVERVDRTDTQYF
>TRBV6-5|.|TRBJ2-5|TRBD2
TGTGCCAGCAGTGGACTAGCGGGGGGCCAAGAGACCCAGTACTTC
CASSGLAGGQETQYF
>TRBV11-2|.|TRBJ1-5|.
TGTGCCAGCAGCTTAGCTCCCAAGGGCAATCAGCCCCAGCATTTT
CASSLAPKGNQPQHF
>TRBV13|.|TRBJ2-7|TRBD2
TGTGCCAGCAGCTCCCGGGGGGGCGCGGGGGGGACCTCCTACGAGCAGTACTTC
CASSSRGGAGGTSYEQYF
>TRBV10-1|.|TRBJ2-5|TRBD2
TGCGCCAGCAGTGACGGACTAGAAGAGACCCAGTACTTC
CASSDGLEETQYF
>TRBV28|.|TRBJ2-1|.
TGTGCCAGCAGTCAAACTACAGTACTACCAGAGAATGAGCAGTTCTTC
CASSQTTVLPENEQFF
>TRBV4-2|.|TRBJ2-7|.
TGTGCCAGCAGCCAAGAGGCACAGGCGGGTGTAGACGAGCAGTACTTC
CASSQEAQAGVDEQYF
>TRBV7-9|.|TRBJ1-1|.
TGTGCCAGCGTTGGTAGGGAAGCTTTCTTT
CASVGREAFF
>TRBV27|.|TRBJ2-5|.
TGTGCCAGCAGTTTATCCCATCCGCGGATAGAGACCCAGTACTTC
CASSLSHPRIETQYF
>TRBV6-5|.|TRBJ2-7|TRBD1
TGTGCCAGCAGTTACTCGACAGGGACCTACGAGCAGTACTTC
CASSYSTGTYEQYF
>TRBV10-3|.|TRBJ2-5|.
TGTGCCATCAGTGAGTCGGAGGGGGAAGAGACCCAGTACTTC
CAISESEGEETQYF
>TRBV27|.|TRBJ1-4|.
TGTGCCAGCAGTTATTTTCCAGGGCCTACTGAAAAACTGTTTTTT
CASSYFPGPTEKLFF
>TRBV6-5|few|TRBJ1-2|.
TGTGCCAGCAGTCGGCAGGGAGAGACGCTTGATGGCTACACCTTC
CASSRQGETLDGYTF
>TRBV6-6|.|TRBJ2-2|.
TGTGCCAGCAGCCTCCGCCTCGACACCGGGGAGCTGTTTTTT
CASSLRLDTGELFF
>TRBV7-2|.|TRBJ2-5|TRBD2
TGTGCCAGCAGTTTATGGGGGGGAATAGGGGAAGAGACCCAGTACTTC
CASSLWGGIGEETQYF
>TRBV6-1|few|TRBJ1-4|.
TGTGCCAGCAGTGACAGGGTGGAGGAAAAACTGTTTTTT
CASSDRVEEKLFF
>TRBV7-8|few|TRBJ1-3|TRBD1
TGTGCCAGCAGTTCTTTGACAGGGCGCTCTGGAAACACCATATATTTT
CASSSLTGRSGNTIYF
>TRBV13|few|TRBJ1-1|.
TGTGCCAGCAGCTTAGGGAGCACTGAAGCTTTCTTT
CASSLGSTEAFF
>TRBV6-1|.|TRBJ1-1|.
TGTGCCAGCGGGAGGGGCACTGAAGCTTTCTTT
CASGRGTEAFF
>TRBV4-2|.|TRBJ2-2|TRBD1
TGTGCCAGCAGCCAAGATTGGGGACAGGGGAACACCGGGGAGCTGTTTTTT
CASSQDWGQGNTGELFF
>TRBV4-1|few|TRBJ1-3|.
TGCGCCAGCAGCTACGGAGCCGGGGCCGCGGGATATTTT
CASSYGAGAAGYF
>TRBV7-9|.|TRBJ2-1|.
TGTGCCAGCAGCGTCCGGGGCCCCAACAATGAGCAGTTCTTC
CASSVRGPNNEQFF
>TRBV9|.|TRBJ1-1|.
TGTGCCAGCAGCGTAGGTATGGGGGCGAAGACTGAAGCTTTCTTT
CASSVGMGAKTEAFF
>TRBV5-1|.|TRBJ2-7|.
TGCGCCAGCAGCCACCAGGGTCACGGCTACGAGCAGTACTTC
CASSHQGHGYEQYF
>TRBV7-9|.|TRBJ1-1|.
TGTGCCAGCACCTCCCCCGGGACACTTGAAGCTTTCTTT
CASTSPGTLEAFF
>TRBV6-5|once|TRBJ1-1|.
TGTGCCACCCAACAGGGTCTAAACACTGAAGCTTTCTTT
CATQQGLNTEAFF
>TRBV6-6|.|TRBJ2-7|TRBD1
TGTGCCAGCAGTTATACAGGGGCCTATGCCTACGAGCAGTACTTC
CASSYTGAYAYEQYF
>TRBV7-2|.|TRBJ2-5|TRBD2
TGTGCCAGCAGCTTGGAAGCGGGGGGGCTCGTGACCCAGTACTTC
CASSLEAGGLVTQYF
>TRBV28|.|TRBJ2-5|TRBD2
TGTGCCAGCAGCCCTGGTCCGGGACTAGCTACGGAGACCCAGTACTTC
CASSPGPGLATETQYF
>TRBV10-2|.|TRBJ1-5|.
TGCGCCAGCAATGGGGACCCAGGGAACAATCAGCCCCAGCATTTT
CASNGDPGNNQPQHF
>TRBV30|.|TRBJ2-1|TRBD2
TGTGCCTGGAAAGGACTAGCGGGGGCCTCCTACAATGAGCAGTTCTTC
CAWKGLAGASYNEQFF
>TRBV6-4|.|TRBJ1-2|.
TGTGCCAGCCGCGGGGGAGTTAGCGGTGGCTACACCTTC
CASRGGVSGGYTF
>TRBV19|few|TRBJ2-3|TRBD1
TGTGCCAGTAGTATGGGACAGGACCTAGATACGCAGTATTTT
CASSMGQDLDTQYF